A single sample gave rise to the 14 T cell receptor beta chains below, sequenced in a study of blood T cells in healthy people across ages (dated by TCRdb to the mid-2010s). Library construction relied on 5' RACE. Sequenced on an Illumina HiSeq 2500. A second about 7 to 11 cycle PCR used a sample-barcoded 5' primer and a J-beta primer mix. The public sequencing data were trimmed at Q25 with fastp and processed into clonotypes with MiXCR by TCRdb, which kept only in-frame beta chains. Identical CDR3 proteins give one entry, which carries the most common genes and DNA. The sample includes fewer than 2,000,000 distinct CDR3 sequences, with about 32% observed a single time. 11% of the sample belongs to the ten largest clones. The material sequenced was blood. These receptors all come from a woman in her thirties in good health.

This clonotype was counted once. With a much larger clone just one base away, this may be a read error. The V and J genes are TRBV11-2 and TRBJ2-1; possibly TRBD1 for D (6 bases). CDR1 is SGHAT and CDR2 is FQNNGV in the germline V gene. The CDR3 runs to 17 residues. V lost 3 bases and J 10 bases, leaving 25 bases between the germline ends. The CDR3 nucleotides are TGTGCCAGCAGCTTGACCCTTTTGAGGGGGAGCTCCTACGAGCAGTTCTTC. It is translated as CASSLTLLRGSSYEQFF. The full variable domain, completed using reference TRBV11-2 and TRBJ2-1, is EAGVAQSPRYKIIEKRQSVAFWCNPISGHATLYWYQQILGQGPKLLIQFQNNGVVDDSQLPKDRFSAERLKGVDSTLKIQPAKLEDSAVYLCASSLTLLRGSSYEQFFGPGTRLTVL.

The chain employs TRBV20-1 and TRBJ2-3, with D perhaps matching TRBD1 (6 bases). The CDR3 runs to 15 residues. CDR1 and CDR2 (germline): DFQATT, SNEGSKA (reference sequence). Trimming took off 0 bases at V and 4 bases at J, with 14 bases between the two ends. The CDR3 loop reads CSARDRDTGADTQYF. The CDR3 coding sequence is TGCAGTGCTAGAGATCGGGACACCGGCGCAGATACGCAGTATTTT.

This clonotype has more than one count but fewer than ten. This CDR3 is CSARDRDLPHWSDTQYF. The CDR3 DNA reads TGCAGTGCTCGGGACAGGGATCTCCCACACTGGTCAGATACGCAGTATTTT. The chain has TRBV20-1 and TRBJ2-3; 9 nucleotides match TRBD1. This CDR3 comprises 17 residues. The trim removed 5 bases at V and 4 bases at J, leaving 16 bases unmatched. Germline CDR1 and CDR2: DFQATT and SNEGSKA (reference sequence).

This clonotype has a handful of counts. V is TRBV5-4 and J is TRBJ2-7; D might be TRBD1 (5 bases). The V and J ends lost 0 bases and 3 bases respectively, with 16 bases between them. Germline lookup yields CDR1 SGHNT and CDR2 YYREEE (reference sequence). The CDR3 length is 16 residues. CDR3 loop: CASSLGIGQGNYEQYF. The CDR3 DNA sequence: TGTGCCAGCAGCTTGGGGATTGGGCAGGGAAACTACGAGCAGTACTTC. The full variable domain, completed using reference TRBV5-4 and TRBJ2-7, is ETGVTQSPTHLIKTRGQQVTLRCSSQSGHNTVSWYQQALGQGPQFIFQYYREEENGRGNFPPRFSGLQFPNYSSELNVNALELDDSALYLCASSLGIGQGNYEQYFGPGTRLTVT.

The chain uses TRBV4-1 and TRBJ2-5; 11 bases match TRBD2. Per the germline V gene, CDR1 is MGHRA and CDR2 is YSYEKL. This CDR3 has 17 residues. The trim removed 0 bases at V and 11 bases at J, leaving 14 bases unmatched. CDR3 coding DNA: TGCGCCAGCAGCCAAGATTGGTTGCTAGCGGGAGGCAATGAGCAGTACTTC. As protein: CASSQDWLLAGGNEQYF.

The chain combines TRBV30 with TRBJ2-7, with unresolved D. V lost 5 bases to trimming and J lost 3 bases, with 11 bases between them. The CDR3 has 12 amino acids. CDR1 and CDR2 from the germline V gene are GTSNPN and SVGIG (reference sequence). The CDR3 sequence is CAWSLRSYEQYF. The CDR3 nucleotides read TGTGCCTGGTCACTCAGGAGCTACGAGCAGTACTTC.

The CDR3, as DNA: TGTGCCAGCAGCCAATCGGGACTTGAGCAGTTCTTC. Its protein product is CASSQSGLEQFF. V usage is TRBV14 and J usage is TRBJ2-1, with TRBD2 as a possible D gene (6 bases). The V end lost 2 bases, the J end lost 9 bases, and 8 bases lay between the germline ends. The V gene's germline CDR1 is SGHDN and CDR2 FVKESK. This CDR3 has 12 residues.

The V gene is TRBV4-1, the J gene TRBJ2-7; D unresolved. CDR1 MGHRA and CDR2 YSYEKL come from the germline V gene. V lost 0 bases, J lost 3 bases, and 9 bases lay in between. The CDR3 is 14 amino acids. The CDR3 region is CASSQEPRLYEQYF. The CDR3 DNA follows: TGCGCCAGCAGCCAAGAGCCCCGGCTCTACGAGCAGTACTTC.

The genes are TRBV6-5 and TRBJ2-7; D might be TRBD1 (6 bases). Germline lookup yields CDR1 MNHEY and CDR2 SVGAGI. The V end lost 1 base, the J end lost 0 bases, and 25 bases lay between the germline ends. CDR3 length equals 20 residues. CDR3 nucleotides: TGTGCCAGCAGTTACTATTGGGACCCTGAACGGGACACCACCTCCTACGAGCAGTACTTC. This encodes CASSYYWDPERDTTSYEQYF.

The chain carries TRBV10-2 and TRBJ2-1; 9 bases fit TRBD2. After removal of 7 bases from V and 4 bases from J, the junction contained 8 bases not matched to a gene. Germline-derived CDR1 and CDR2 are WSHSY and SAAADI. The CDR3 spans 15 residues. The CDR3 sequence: CASTRRAGGYNEQFF. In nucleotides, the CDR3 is TGCGCCAGCACCAGACGAGCGGGGGGATACAATGAGCAGTTCTTC.

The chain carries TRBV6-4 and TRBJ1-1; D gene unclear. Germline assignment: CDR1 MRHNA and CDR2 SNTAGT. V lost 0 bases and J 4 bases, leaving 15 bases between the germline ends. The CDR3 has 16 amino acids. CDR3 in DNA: TGTGCCAGCAGTGACTCGAGTCGGGGTATAGCCACTGAAGCTTTCTTT. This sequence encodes CASSDSSRGIATEAFF.

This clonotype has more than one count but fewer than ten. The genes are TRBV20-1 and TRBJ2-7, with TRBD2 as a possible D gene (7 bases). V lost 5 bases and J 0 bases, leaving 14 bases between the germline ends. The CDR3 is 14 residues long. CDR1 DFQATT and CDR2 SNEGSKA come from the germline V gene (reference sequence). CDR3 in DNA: TGCAGTGCTGGACGGGGGGCCGACTCCTACGAGCAGTACTTC. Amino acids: CSAGRGADSYEQYF.

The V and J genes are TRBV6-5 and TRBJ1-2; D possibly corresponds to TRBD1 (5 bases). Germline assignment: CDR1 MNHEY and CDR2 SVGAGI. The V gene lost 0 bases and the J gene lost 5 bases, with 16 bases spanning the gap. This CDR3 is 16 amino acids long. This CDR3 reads CASSYSVEGLEYGYTF. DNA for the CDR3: TGTGCCAGCAGTTACTCGGTGGAGGGGCTGGAATATGGCTACACCTTC.

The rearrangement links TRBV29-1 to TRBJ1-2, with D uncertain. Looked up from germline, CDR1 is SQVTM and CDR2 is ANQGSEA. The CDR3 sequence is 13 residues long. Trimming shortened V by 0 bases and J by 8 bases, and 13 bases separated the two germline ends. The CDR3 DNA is TGCAGCGTTGAAGAAGGGAAGGCCTACGGCTACACCTTC. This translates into CSVEEGKAYGYTF.